This passage covers 12 T cell receptor beta chains from one sample sequenced in a study of cytomegalovirus exposure and HLA in healthy donors (TCRdb year 2017). Libraries were prepared through the immunoSEQ multiplex PCR assay. For the multiplex PCR, a mixture combining 60 forward primers for TCR Vbeta segments and 13 reverse primers for TCR Jbeta segments was used. Here the immuneACCESS table is served through TCRdb, limited to in-frame sequences with V and J called. Missing clones are a known gap in these copies; in checked studies unresolved V genes cover under half, and the rest lacks a known reason. The sample table contains 100,000 or so clones; only one count was recorded for approximately 84% of them. Around 5.1% of the sample is held by the ten biggest clonotypes. The specimen sequenced was PBMCs. The receptors originated from a male donor in good health and CMV-seronegative.

This clone was picked up a small number of times. The rearrangement joins TRBV5-5 to TRBJ2-7; D possibly corresponds to TRBD2 (5 bases). Looked up from germline, CDR1 is SGHKS and CDR2 is YYEKEE (reference sequence). This CDR3 contains 14 residues. The V end was cut by 4 bases, the J end by 2 bases, with 13 bases between. The DNA of the CDR3 is TGTGCCAGCAGCCGTCCCGGGGAGCCCTACGAGCAGTACTTC. Its protein product is CASSRPGEPYEQYF. The entire variable domain, with the rest obtained from reference TRBV5-5 and TRBJ2-7, is as follows: DAGVTQSPTHLIKTRGQQVTLRCSPISGHKSVSWYQQVLGQGPQFIFQYYEKEERGRGNFPDRFSARQFPNYSSELNVNALLLGDSALYLCASSRPGEPYEQYFGPGTRLTVT.

The chain is built from TRBV9 and TRBJ2-1; TRBD2 is a possible D gene (5 bases). The CDR3 length is 14 residues. The germline gives CDR1 SGDLS, CDR2 YYNGEE. With 4 bases removed from V and 12 bases from J, the gap between germline ends came to 20 bases. As DNA, the CDR3 is TGTGCCAGCAGCTCTAACGACCTATCCGGAGGGCAGTTCTTC. Translation: CASSSNDLSGGQFF.

This chain uses TRBV27 with TRBJ2-2; the D is unclear. The length of the CDR3 is 11 residues. The V gene's germline CDR1 is MNHEY and CDR2 SMNVEV (reference sequence). Trimming removed 3 bases at V and 13 bases at J, with 9 bases between. CDR3 sequence (DNA): TGTGCCAGCAGTTTCGCAGGTGTGCTGTTTTTT. This encodes CASSFAGVLFF.

The chain employs TRBV7-3 and TRBJ2-2; D possibly corresponds to TRBD1 (5 bases). The V gene's germline CDR1 is SGHTA and CDR2 FQGTGA. The CDR3 runs 16 residues. Trimming shortened V by 5 bases and J by 2 bases, and 15 bases separated the two germline ends. The CDR3 sequence is CASSKRQYLNTGELFF. In DNA form, the CDR3 reads TGTGCCAGCAGCAAGCGACAGTACCTTAACACCGGGGAGCTGTTTTTT.

The chain recombines TRBV7-3 with TRBJ2-1, with 10 bases fitting TRBD2. The CDR3 spans 15 residues. In germline, CDR1 is SGHTA, CDR2 FQGTGA. The junction had 7 bases not matched to a gene; V was cut back by 5 bases and J by 6 bases. CDR3 sequence reads: CASSPSSGGVNEQFF. As DNA, the CDR3 is TGTGCCAGCAGCCCCTCCAGCGGGGGGGTCAATGAGCAGTTCTTC.

The rearrangement joins TRBV7-3 to TRBJ2-3, with TRBD2 matching over 9 bases. Trimming cost V 3 bases and J 6 bases; bases outside gene matches: 4. The CDR3 is 14 residues long. Germline V lookup: CDR1 SGHTA, CDR2 FQGTGA. The CDR3 spells CASSFSGRGDTQYF. CDR3 bases: TGTGCCAGCAGCTTTAGCGGGAGAGGTGATACGCAGTATTTT.

V and J are TRBV19 and TRBJ1-5, with 9 bases that match TRBD1. V dropped 0 bases and J dropped 6; count of bases not matched to a gene: 9. This CDR3 is built from 17 residues. Per germline, CDR1 LNHDA and CDR2 SQIVND (reference sequence). This CDR3 reads CASSIDQNRGPSQPQHF. In DNA form, the CDR3 reads TGTGCCAGTAGTATAGATCAGAACAGGGGGCCTAGTCAGCCCCAGCATTTT. Together with reference TRBV19 and TRBJ1-5, the CDR3 gives the full variable domain: DGGITQSPKYLFRKEGQNVTLSCEQNLNHDAMYWYRQDPGQGLRLIYYSQIVNDFQKGDIAEGYSVSREKKESFPLTVTSAQKNPTAFYLCASSIDQNRGPSQPQHFGDGTRLSIL.

This sequence joins TRBV7-6 and TRBJ2-5; 8 bases map to TRBD1. The assigned J gene may be wrong: the sequence end matches TRBJ2-7 better. This CDR3 comprises 15 residues. Germline assignment: CDR1 SGHVS and CDR2 FNYEAQ. In nucleotides, the CDR3 is TGTGCCAGCAGCGCCCCGTCAGGGGGCGGCTACGAGCAGTACTTC. Amino acids: CASSAPSGGGYEQYF.

The table lists this clone with a count of one. The chain employs TRBV10-3 and TRBJ2-7; D is unresolved. The germline V gene encodes CDR1 ENHRY and CDR2 SYGVKD. This CDR3 region has 14 residues. Deletions cut 0 bases from V and 2 bases from J, with 8 bases between. CDR3 residues: CAISESLVPYEQYF. As DNA, the CDR3 is TGTGCCATCAGTGAGTCCCTAGTACCCTACGAGCAGTACTTC.

The chain joins TRBV11-3 to TRBJ2-3, with D perhaps TRBD1 (6 bases). The length of the CDR3 is 13 residues. Germline CDR1 and CDR2: SGHNT and YENEEA. V dropped 4 bases and J dropped 4 bases, with 9 bases sitting between them. For the CDR3, the DNA is TGTGCCAGCAGCTCCACAGGGCCAGATACGCAGTATTTT. It encodes CASSSTGPDTQYF.

V and J are TRBV7-2 and TRBJ2-7, with D possibly TRBD2 on 5 matching bases. The CDR3 extends over 13 amino acids. Germline values: CDR1 SGHTA, CDR2 FQGNSA. The V gene lost 5 bases and the J gene lost 7 bases, with 15 bases spanning the gap. The CDR3 region is CASSLVAPGEQYF. Written as DNA, the CDR3 is TGTGCCAGCAGCCTTGTCGCCCCGGGAGAGCAGTACTTC.

This rearrangement joins TRBV30 to TRBJ1-1, with D possibly TRBD1 on 6 matching bases. The CDR3 loop spans 14 amino acids. Per germline, CDR1 GTSNPN and CDR2 SVGIG (reference sequence). Trimming took off 0 bases at V and 6 bases at J, with 14 bases between the two ends. The CDR3 sequence is CAWSVLTGMAEAFF. The CDR3 DNA reads as TGTGCCTGGAGTGTACTAACAGGGATGGCTGAAGCTTTCTTT. Using reference TRBV30 and TRBJ1-1 for the parts outside the CDR3, the full variable domain is SQTIHQWPATLVQPVGSPLSLECTVEGTSNPNLYWYRQAAGRGLQLLFYSVGIGQISSEVPQNLSASRPQDRQFILSSKKLLLSDSGFYLCAWSVLTGMAEAFFGQGTRLTVV.